Shown below are 11 T cell receptor beta chains from a single sample sequenced in a study of T cells in Graves' hyperthyroidism and ophthalmopathy. Amplified TCR beta CDR3 regions derived from RNA transcripts. First-round RT-PCR with HTBI primers amplified the TCR CDR3 region. TCRdb analysed the multiplex PCR reads with MiXCR anew, one entry per CDR3 protein. This table has roughly 570,000 distinct CDR3 sequences, around 45% appearing once. Sample: peripheral blood or thyroid tissue (not recorded which). The receptors stem from a woman in her late teens or twenties with Graves' hyperthyroidism.

This clonotype was counted ten times or more. This rearrangement joins TRBV11-3 to TRBJ1-2, with D unclear. Per the germline V gene, CDR1 is SGHNT and CDR2 is YENEEA. V lost 2 bases, J lost 7 bases, and 17 bases lay in between. CDR3 length equals 15 residues. For the CDR3, the DNA is TGTGCCAGCAGCTTATCTGGAGGGCGAGGTGGTGGCTACACCTTC. This sequence encodes CASSLSGGRGGGYTF.

The gene calls are TRBV7-2 and TRBJ2-7; 7 positions agree with TRBD2. Per germline, CDR1 SGHTA and CDR2 FQGNSA. The CDR3 is 14 amino acids. Trimming cost V 2 bases and J 4 bases; bases outside gene matches: 5. CDR3 amino acids: CASSLWDYRYEQYF. CDR3 bases: TGTGCCAGCAGCTTATGGGACTACCGGTACGAGCAGTACTTC. The entire variable domain, with the rest obtained from reference TRBV7-2 and TRBJ2-7, is as follows: GAGVSQSPSNKVTEKGKDVELRCDPISGHTALYWYRQSLGQGLEFLIYFQGNSAPDKSGLPSDRFSAERTGGSVSTLTIQRTQQEDSAVYLCASSLWDYRYEQYFGPGTRLTVT.

The genes are TRBV7-3 and TRBJ2-6; 9 bases line up with TRBD2. V gave up 4 bases and J gave up 0 bases; unmatched junction bases: 4. This CDR3 comprises 17 residues. Germline V lookup: CDR1 SGHTA, CDR2 FQGTGA. CDR3 in amino acids: CASSSLAGYSGANVLTF. CDR3 nucleotide sequence: TGTGCCAGCAGCTCACTAGCGGGCTACTCTGGGGCCAACGTCCTGACTTTC.

This chain links TRBV10-3 with TRBJ1-1; TRBD1 might be the D (5 bases). This CDR3 is 14 amino acids long. V gave up 0 bases and J gave up 4 bases, with 9 bases separating them. The V gene's germline CDR1 is ENHRY and CDR2 SYGVKD. For the CDR3, the DNA is TGTGCCATCAGTGAGTCGATGACAGCCACTGAAGCTTTCTTT. Translating it yields CAISESMTATEAFF.

This clonotype was observed at least ten times. V is TRBV2 and J is TRBJ2-2; TRBD2 is a possible D gene (6 bases). The CDR3 has 15 amino acids. The germline gives CDR1 SNHLY, CDR2 FYNNEI. The V gene lost 6 bases and the J gene lost 0 bases, with 11 bases spanning the gap. CDR3: CASSVGSTNTGELFF. CDR3 coding DNA: TGTGCCAGCAGCGTCGGGAGCACGAACACCGGGGAGCTGTTTTTT.

This clonotype was seen a few times. This may be a read error, as it is one base from a much larger clone. The chain has TRBV10-3 and TRBJ2-7; TRBD2 matches at 12 bases. The germline CDR1 and CDR2 sequences are ENHRY and SYGVKD. V shed 4 bases and J 3 bases; nucleotides not matched to a gene: 1. The CDR3 contains 14 residues. This CDR3 is CAISGLAGVYEQYF. The CDR3 coding sequence is TGTGCCATCAGTGGACTAGCGGGAGTCTACGAGCAGTACTTC.

V is TRBV30 and J is TRBJ2-7; 10 bases map to TRBD1. Germline V CDR1 and CDR2: GTSNPN, SVGIG (reference sequence). The CDR3 is 14 amino acids. V lost 1 base to trimming and J lost 4 bases; unmatched junction nucleotides: 4. This CDR3 reads CAWSEPGQGYEQYF. CDR3 sequence (DNA): TGTGCCTGGAGTGAACCGGGACAGGGGTACGAGCAGTACTTC.

In this sample, this clonotype turned up a few times. This rearrangement joins TRBV6-2 or TRBV6-3 to TRBJ1-1, with D hard to call. The CDR3 loop spans 19 amino acids. V lost 2 bases and J lost 3, with 25 bases in between. Germline assignment: CDR1 MNHEY and CDR2 SVGEGT. The CDR3 sequence: CASSYLAGPGGRKYTEAFF. CDR3 in DNA: TGTGCCAGCAGTTACCTAGCCGGACCGGGAGGACGAAAGTACACTGAAGCTTTCTTT.

This clonotype has ten or more counts. CDR3 nucleotide sequence: TGCAGTGTGAGGGGGCAACACACTGAAGCTTTCTTT. Translation: CSVRGQHTEAFF. The J gene is TRBJ1-1, the V gene TRBV20-1; 7 bases agree with TRBD1. The CDR3 covers 12 residues. The junction had 5 bases not matched to a gene; V was cut back by 7 bases and J by 3 bases. Germline CDR1 DFQATT, CDR2 SNEGSKA (reference sequence).

The chain has TRBV11-2 and TRBJ2-6; unclear D gene. CDR1 is SGHAT, CDR2 FQNNGV, per germline. The CDR3 is made up of 13 amino acids. V dropped 5 bases and J dropped 7 bases, with 9 bases sitting between them. The CDR3 bases are TGTGCCAGCAGCAGGAGACAAGCCAACGTCCTGACTTTC. Residues: CASSRRQANVLTF.

This chain joins TRBV7-9 and TRBJ1-2, with unresolved D. Germline loops: CDR1 SEHNR, CDR2 FQNEAQ (reference sequence). Trimming removed 1 base at V and 5 bases at J, with 14 bases between. This CDR3 contains 15 residues. The CDR3 protein is CASSLVEELPYGYTF. CDR3 DNA: TGTGCCAGCAGCTTAGTGGAGGAGTTGCCGTATGGCTACACCTTC. Full variable domain (remainder filled in from reference TRBV7-9 and TRBJ1-2): DTGVSQNPRHKITKRGQNVTFRCDPISEHNRLYWYRQTLGQGPEFLTYFQNEAQLEKSRLLSDRFSAERPKGSFSTLEIQRTEQGDSAMYLCASSLVEELPYGYTFGSGTRLTVV.